These 10 T cell receptor beta chains were sequenced from one sample in a study of OX40 agonist ivuxolimab in advanced cancers. Sequenced by immunoSEQ multiplex PCR; TCRdb stores in-frame clones only, minus some. Of around 27,000 clones detected, roughly 80% appear once; the ten largest clones hold 22%. The sequencing here drew on CD4+ or CD8+ T cells sorted from blood, taken in a trial of the OX40 agonist ivuxolimab. The receptors were gathered from an adult with an advanced solid tumor such as melanoma, head and neck, liver or kidney cancer.

This chain connects TRBV4-1 to TRBJ1-5; D call uncertain. Per the germline V gene, CDR1 is MGHRA and CDR2 is YSYEKL. The CDR3 sequence is 15 residues long. The ends were cut back, 0 bases at V and 6 bases at J, with 12 bases in the middle. CDR3 coding DNA: TGCGCCAGCAGCCAAGATAGACGGGAAGCTCAGCCCCAGCATTTT. This gives the protein CASSQDRREAQPQHF.

This rearrangement joins TRBV7-3 to TRBJ2-3, with TRBD2 as a possible D gene (7 bases). The V end lost 1 base, the J end lost 4 bases, and 12 bases lay between the germline ends. From germline, CDR1 is SGHTA and CDR2 FQGTGA. CDR3 length: 15 residues. In DNA form, the CDR3 reads TGTGCCAGCAGCTTAAGCGGGGGCTTGGCAGATACGCAGTATTTT. Translating gives CASSLSGGLADTQYF.

The chain combines TRBV27 with TRBJ2-7, with TRBD1 matching over 9 bases. This CDR3 is built from 12 residues. Trimming at V came to 5 bases and at J to 7 bases, leaving 3 bases not matched to a gene. CDR1 and CDR2 (germline): MNHEY, SMNVEV (reference sequence). The CDR3 spells CASSDRGREQYF. As DNA, the CDR3 is TGTGCCAGCAGTGACAGGGGGAGGGAGCAGTACTTC.

The chain combines TRBV4-3 with TRBJ2-3; D is possibly TRBD2 (5 bases). The CDR3 spans 17 residues. Germline V gene data show CDR1 as LGHNA and CDR2 as YSLEER. Between the trimmed V and J ends, which lost 0 bases and 0 bases, there was a span of 13 bases. CDR3 DNA sequence: TGCGCCAGCAGCCAAGATTGGAGCGGACCTAGCACAGATACGCAGTATTTT. It is translated as CASSQDWSGPSTDTQYF.

The rearrangement links TRBV28 to TRBJ1-1, with 8 bases aligning to TRBD1. V lost 7 bases to trimming and J lost 2 bases; unmatched junction nucleotides: 6. The CDR3 has 14 residues. Germline V gene lookup returns CDR1 MDHEN and CDR2 SYDVKM. The CDR3 DNA reads as TGTGCCAGCACCGCGACAGGGGTTAACACTGAAGCTTTCTTT. It is translated as CASTATGVNTEAFF.

This clone has just a few counts. The chain links TRBV4-3 to TRBJ1-3; unclear D gene. The CDR3 is 11 residues long. Trimming took off 1 base at V and 5 bases at J, with 0 bases between the two ends. Germline V lookup: CDR1 LGHNA, CDR2 YSLEER. CDR3 in DNA: TGCGCCAGCAGCCAAGGAAACACCATATATTTT. Translation: CASSQGNTIYF.

This clone was observed a handful of times. The rearrangement joins TRBV5-6 to TRBJ2-2; D is unresolved. Trimming removed 3 bases from V and 2 bases from J, with 8 bases in between. CDR1 and CDR2 (germline): SGHDT, YYEEEE. This CDR3 region has 14 residues. The CDR3 protein is CASSSGPNTGELFF. In nucleotides, the CDR3 is TGTGCCAGCAGCTCGGGCCCTAACACCGGGGAGCTGTTTTTT.

V and J are TRBV27 and TRBJ2-5; tentatively, D is TRBD1 (6 bases). V shed 2 bases and J shed 1 base, with 11 bases lying between them. The CDR3 loop spans 15 amino acids. In germline, CDR1 is MNHEY, CDR2 SMNVEV (reference sequence). The CDR3 nucleotides read TGTGCCAGCAGTTTACTACAGGGCCCCCAAGAGACCCAGTACTTC. It codes for CASSLLQGPQETQYF.

V usage is TRBV7-8 and J usage is TRBJ2-7, with TRBD1 matching over 8 bases. Germline V gene sequence: CDR1 SGHVS, CDR2 FQNEAQ. This CDR3 region has 14 residues. Unmatched junction bases numbered 5, after V lost 4 bases and J lost 3 bases. In DNA form, the CDR3 reads TGTGCCAGCAGCTCGGACAGGGATATCTACGAGCAGTACTTC. Translation gives CASSSDRDIYEQYF.

This clone came up once. The chain is built from TRBV2 and TRBJ1-3; 8 bases line up with TRBD1. The V gene end was trimmed by 4 bases and the J gene end by 2 bases; junction bases not matched to a gene: 7. The CDR3 is made up of 16 amino acids. Looked up from germline, CDR1 is SNHLY and CDR2 is FYNNEI. This CDR3 is CASSGFSGGPGNTIYF. The CDR3 bases are TGTGCCAGCAGTGGTTTTTCAGGGGGCCCTGGAAACACCATATATTTT.